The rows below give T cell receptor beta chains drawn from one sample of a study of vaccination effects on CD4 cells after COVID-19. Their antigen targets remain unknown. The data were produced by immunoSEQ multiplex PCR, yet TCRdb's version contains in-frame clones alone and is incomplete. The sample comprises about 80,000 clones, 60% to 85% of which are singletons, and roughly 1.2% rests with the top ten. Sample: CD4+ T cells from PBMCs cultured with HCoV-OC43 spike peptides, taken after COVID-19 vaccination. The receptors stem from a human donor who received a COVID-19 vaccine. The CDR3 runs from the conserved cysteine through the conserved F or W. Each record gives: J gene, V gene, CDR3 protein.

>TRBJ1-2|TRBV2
CASRRGTDYGYTF
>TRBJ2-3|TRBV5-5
CASSLAPSSKSTDTQYF
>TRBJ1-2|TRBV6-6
CASSDGWPVNYGYTF
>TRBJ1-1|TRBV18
CATQQGENTEAFF
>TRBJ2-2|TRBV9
CASSKDGQAGELFF
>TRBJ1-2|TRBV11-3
CASSLDNPWLGSGYTF
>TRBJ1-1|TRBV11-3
CASSQEGNTEAFF
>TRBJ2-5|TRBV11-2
CASSRGQLQETQYF
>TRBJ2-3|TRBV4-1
CASSQAIVLPTDTQYF
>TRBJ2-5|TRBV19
CASSMTSSAETQYF
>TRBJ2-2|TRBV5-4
CASSLGQDLLTGELFF
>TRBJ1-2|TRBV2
CASTRENYGYTF
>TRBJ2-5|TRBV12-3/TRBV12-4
CASSLTQETQYF
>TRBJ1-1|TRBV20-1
CSSQGNEAFF
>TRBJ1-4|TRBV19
CASSITRGPDEKLFF
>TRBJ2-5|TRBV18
CASSRNQETQYF
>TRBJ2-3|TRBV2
CASRLRVKQYF
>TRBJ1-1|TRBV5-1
CASSWDRGNTEAFF
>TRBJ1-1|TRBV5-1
CASSLVGRPTEAFF
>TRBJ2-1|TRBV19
CASSIVSFRSDEQFF
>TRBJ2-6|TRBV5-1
CASSLGQGSGANVLTF
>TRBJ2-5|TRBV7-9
CARWRASPGETQYF
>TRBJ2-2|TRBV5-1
CASSLTAGGGTGELFF
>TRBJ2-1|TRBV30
CAWSVQLAGLQFF
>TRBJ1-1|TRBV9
CASSVAGGLTEAFF
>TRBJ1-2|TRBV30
CAWSKQQGGYGYTF
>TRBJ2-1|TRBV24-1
CATSDRRAQSYNEQFF
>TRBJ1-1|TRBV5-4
CASSRDLGTEAFF
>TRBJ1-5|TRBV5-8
CASSSDRGGNQPQHF
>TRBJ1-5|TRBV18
CASSLRPPEGNQPQHF
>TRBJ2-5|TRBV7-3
CASSLGGGVQETQYF
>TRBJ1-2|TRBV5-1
CASSLMTGINYGYTF
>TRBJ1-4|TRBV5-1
CASSLGTANEKLFF
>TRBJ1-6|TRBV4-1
CASSHMGDGSPLHF
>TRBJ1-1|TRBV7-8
CASSLEGGRRTEAFF
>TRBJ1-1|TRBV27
CASSAPGTGVMNTEAFF
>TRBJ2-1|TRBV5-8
CASPELAFPGQGSYNEQFF
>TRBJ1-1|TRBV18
CASSPLTGERTEAFF
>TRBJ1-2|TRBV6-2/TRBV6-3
CASSPGLTYGYTF
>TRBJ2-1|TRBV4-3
CASSLAGPGGPDEQFF
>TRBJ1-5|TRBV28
CASIEGASGNQPQHF
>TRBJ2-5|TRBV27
CASSRGDGIGETQYF
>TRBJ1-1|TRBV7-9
CASSRSTGGAFF
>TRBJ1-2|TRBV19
CASNTGNYGYTF
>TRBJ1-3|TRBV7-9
CASTPTGVGNTIYF
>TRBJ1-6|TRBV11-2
CASSFQLGQGLGSPLHF
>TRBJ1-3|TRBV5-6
CASSFDPRVSGNTIYF